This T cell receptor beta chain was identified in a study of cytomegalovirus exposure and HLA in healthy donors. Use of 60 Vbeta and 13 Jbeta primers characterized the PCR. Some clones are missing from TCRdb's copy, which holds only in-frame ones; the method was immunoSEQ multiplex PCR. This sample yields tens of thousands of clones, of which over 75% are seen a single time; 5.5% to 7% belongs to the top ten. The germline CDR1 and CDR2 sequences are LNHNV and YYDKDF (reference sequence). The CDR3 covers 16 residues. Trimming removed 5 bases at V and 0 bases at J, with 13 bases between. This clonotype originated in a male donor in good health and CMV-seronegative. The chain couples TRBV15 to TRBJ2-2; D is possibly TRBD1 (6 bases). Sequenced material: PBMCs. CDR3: CATSFTGRPNTGELFF. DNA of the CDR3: TGTGCCACCAGCTTTACAGGGCGCCCGAACACCGGGGAGCTGTTTTTT.